These 27 T cell receptor beta chains share one sample of origin, sequenced in a study of PD-L1 blockade in urothelial cancer. Clones were read by immunoSEQ multiplex PCR, and TCRdb kept only the in-frame ones, dropping some. Of 35,000 to 55,000 clones listed, roughly four fifths are singletons. Sequenced material: PBMCs, taken around atezolizumab (anti-PD-L1) treatment. The receptors were sampled from a man between 70 and 80 years old with urothelial cancer.

This chain uses TRBV6-1 with TRBJ2-1, with TRBD1 identical over 7 bases. With V trimmed by 5 bases and J by 3 bases, 7 bases remained unmatched. The CDR3 sequence is 15 residues long. Germline V gene lookup returns CDR1 MNHNS and CDR2 SASEGT. The CDR3 nucleotides read TGTGCCAGCAGTCAACCTACAGGGGTCTACAATGAGCAGTTCTTC. This codes for CASSQPTGVYNEQFF.

CDR3 in DNA: TGTGCCAGCAGTTTACGACAGGGACGACTGTTTTTT. The encoded protein is CASSLRQGRLFF. The chain has TRBV28 and TRBJ1-4, with 7 nucleotides matching TRBD1. The V and J ends lost 2 bases and 13 bases, in that order; junction bases with no gene match: 4. Germline CDR1 reads MDHEN; CDR2 reads SYDVKM. CDR3 length: 12 amino acids.

Written as DNA, the CDR3 is TGTGCCAGCAGCCCACCCAGACTAGCGGTTCACAATGAGCAGTTCTTC. Residues: CASSPPRLAVHNEQFF. The gene calls are TRBV11-3 and TRBJ2-1, with 9 nucleotides matching TRBD2. The germline V gene has CDR1 SGHNT and CDR2 YENEEA. V was clipped by 5 bases and J by 5 bases; unmatched bases: 10. This CDR3 has 16 residues.

This chain uses TRBV2 with TRBJ1-5; 7 positions match TRBD1. V shed 2 bases, J shed 4 bases, and the junction held 5 bases outside the gene matches. The CDR3 extends over 15 amino acids. Germline V gene data show CDR1 as SNHLY and CDR2 as FYNNEI. CDR3 sequence reads: CASSERGRENQPQHF. CDR3 coding DNA: TGTGCCAGCAGTGAAAGGGGGCGCGAGAATCAGCCCCAGCATTTT.

This chain links TRBV7-9 with TRBJ1-4; possible D gene TRBD1, 5 bases. This CDR3 is built from 15 residues. The germline V gene has CDR1 SEHNR and CDR2 FQNEAQ (reference sequence). The V end was cut by 5 bases, the J end by 10 bases, with 20 bases between. CDR3: CASSPREGPPRKLFF. As DNA, the CDR3 is TGTGCCAGCAGCCCGAGGGAGGGACCGCCGAGAAAACTGTTTTTT.

The gene calls are TRBV5-6 and TRBJ2-7; 8 bases fit TRBD1. Germline V lookup: CDR1 SGHDT, CDR2 YYEEEE. CDR3 length: 15 amino acids. V lost 4 bases and J lost 1; bases outside the gene matches: 7. The DNA for the CDR3 is TGTGCCAGCAGCCCGGCGACAGGGGCGTCCTACGAGCAGTACTTC. This sequence encodes CASSPATGASYEQYF.

The rearrangement links TRBV5-1 to TRBJ2-5, with D possibly matching TRBD2 (6 bases). V lost 2 bases and J 4 bases, leaving 12 bases between the germline ends. This CDR3 contains 14 residues. The germline gives CDR1 SGHRS, CDR2 YFSETQ. The CDR3 protein is CASSLEGGGETQYF. The CDR3 DNA follows: TGCGCCAGCAGCTTAGAGGGAGGAGGAGAGACCCAGTACTTC.

In its sample, this clone was seen once. V and J are TRBV9 and TRBJ2-1, with 11 positions matching TRBD2. The CDR3 consists of 19 residues. The V segment lost 0 bases and the J segment 6 bases; nucleotides outside the gene matches: 14. The germline V gene encodes CDR1 SGDLS and CDR2 YYNGEE. The CDR3 nucleotides read TGTGCCAGCAGCGTAGATAGGAATAGCGGGGGGGTTCGGCGCAATGAGCAGTTCTTC. Translation gives CASSVDRNSGGVRRNEQFF.

The V and J genes are TRBV18 and TRBJ2-1, with a possible D match to TRBD1 (6 bases). The germline V gene encodes CDR1 KGHSH and CDR2 LQKENI. The ends were cut back, 3 bases at V and 2 bases at J, with 11 bases in the middle. The CDR3 length is 15 residues. This CDR3 reads CASSPPRGTYNEQFF. The CDR3 DNA is TGTGCCAGCTCACCCCCGAGGGGGACCTACAATGAGCAGTTCTTC.

The rearrangement links TRBV30 to TRBJ2-6; D is undetermined. This CDR3 region has 15 residues. V was pared by 0 bases and J by 2 bases, with 8 bases between. The germline V gene has CDR1 GTSNPN and CDR2 SVGIG (reference sequence). The CDR3 DNA is TGTGCCTGGAGTGTGCAGTACGCTGGGGCCAACGTCCTGACTTTC. As protein: CAWSVQYAGANVLTF.

The V gene is TRBV18, the J gene TRBJ1-1; 7 nucleotides agree with TRBD1. The CDR3 has 13 amino acids. The germline gives CDR1 KGHSH, CDR2 LQKENI. Trimming removed 3 bases from V and 6 bases from J; junction bases left unmatched: 4. In nucleotides, the CDR3 is TGTGCCAGCTCACCGGACAGGAAAGCTGAAGCTTTCTTT. It yields the protein CASSPDRKAEAFF. The entire variable domain, with the rest obtained from reference TRBV18 and TRBJ1-1, is as follows: NAGVMQNPRHLVRRRGQEARLRCSPMKGHSHVYWYRQLPEEGLKFMVYLQKENIIDESGMPKERFSAEFPKEGPSILRIQQVVRGDSAAYFCASSPDRKAEAFFGQGTRLTVV.

CDR3 amino acids: CASSRDREIAANYGYTF. The CDR3 nucleotides are TGTGCCAGCAGCCGGGACAGGGAAATTGCGGCTAACTATGGCTACACCTTC. The chain employs TRBV5-4 and TRBJ1-2; TRBD1 aligns across 9 bases. This CDR3 has 17 amino acids. Germline CDR1 is SGHNT and CDR2 is YYREEE (reference sequence). J was trimmed by 0 bases and V by 4 bases; bases with no gene match: 10. Using reference TRBV5-4 and TRBJ1-2 for the parts outside the CDR3, the full variable domain is ETGVTQSPTHLIKTRGQQVTLRCSSQSGHNTVSWYQQALGQGPQFIFQYYREEENGRGNFPPRFSGLQFPNYSSELNVNALELDDSALYLCASSRDREIAANYGYTFGSGTRLTVV.

The chain employs TRBV7-9 and TRBJ2-5; 12 bases match TRBD2. Looked up from germline, CDR1 is SEHNR and CDR2 is FQNEAQ (reference sequence). J was trimmed by 1 base and V by 2 bases; bases with no gene match: 5. The CDR3 sequence is 17 residues long. The CDR3 coding sequence is TGTGCCAGCAGCTTACAAGGACTAGCGGGGACCCAAGAGACCCAGTACTTC. This codes for CASSLQGLAGTQETQYF.

This clone was recorded only once. The chain carries TRBV5-1 and TRBJ1-3; D is possibly TRBD1 (6 bases). The CDR3 spans 13 residues. The V and J ends lost 4 bases and 8 bases respectively, with 13 bases between them. Germline assignment: CDR1 SGHRS and CDR2 YFSETQ. CDR3 sequence reads: CASSPRGRDTIYF. The DNA of the CDR3 is TGCGCCAGCAGCCCAAGGGGGAGGGACACCATATATTTT.

The rearrangement joins TRBV15 to TRBJ1-2, with D possibly being TRBD1 (5 bases). Germline values: CDR1 LNHNV, CDR2 YYDKDF (reference sequence). The CDR3 totals 14 residues. V lost 3 bases to trimming and J lost 5 bases, with 13 bases between them. The CDR3 DNA follows: TGTGCCACCAGCAGTGCGGGGACCGGGTATGGCTACACCTTC. Translation gives CATSSAGTGYGYTF.

This chain connects TRBV11-1 to TRBJ2-3; the match to TRBD1 covers 9 bases. V trimming: 4 bases; J trimming: 2 bases; junction bases outside the gene matches: 4. Germline values: CDR1 SGHAT, CDR2 FQDESV (reference sequence). The CDR3 loop spans 15 amino acids. This CDR3 reads CASSSDRGFTDTQYF. The CDR3 DNA follows: TGTGCCAGCAGCTCAGACAGGGGGTTCACAGATACGCAGTATTTT. The full variable domain, rest sourced from reference TRBV11-1 and TRBJ2-3, is EAEVAQSPRYKITEKSQAVAFWCDPISGHATLYWYRQILGQGPELLVQFQDESVVDDSQLPKDRFSAERLKGVDSTLKIQPAELGDSAMYLCASSSDRGFTDTQYFGPGTRLTVL.

The V gene is TRBV4-2, the J gene TRBJ2-5; 9 bases map to TRBD2. The CDR3 is made up of 16 amino acids. CDR1 LGHNA and CDR2 YNFKEQ come from the germline V gene. With 4 bases clipped from V and 5 bases from J, the junction kept 11 bases outside the gene matches. In DNA, the CDR3 is TGTGCCAGCAGCCCCTACCGGGCGGGGGGGCAGGAGACCCAGTACTTC. Protein product: CASSPYRAGGQETQYF.

V is TRBV29-1 and J is TRBJ1-1; the D gene is possibly TRBD1 (5 bases). Between the trimmed V and J ends, which lost 2 bases and 1 base, there was a span of 11 bases. The CDR3 is 14 amino acids. The germline CDR1 and CDR2 sequences are SQVTM and ANQGSEA. The CDR3, as DNA: TGCAGCGTTGAACCCCAGGGTCCGAACACTGAAGCTTTCTTT. As protein: CSVEPQGPNTEAFF. Supplemented by reference TRBV29-1 and TRBJ1-1, the full variable domain reads SAVISQKPSRDICQRGTSLTIQCQVDSQVTMMFWYRQQPGQSLTLIATANQGSEATYESGFVIDKFPISRPNLTFSTLTVSNMSPEDSSIYLCSVEPQGPNTEAFFGQGTRLTVV.

V gene TRBV5-1 combines with J gene TRBJ1-2; 10 bases fit TRBD1. Germline-derived CDR1 and CDR2 are SGHRS and YFSETQ. CDR3 length: 14 residues. Trimming took 4 bases from V and 6 from J; bases not matched to a gene: 6. The CDR3, as DNA: TGCGCCAGCAGCCCGGACAGGGGGACGGATGGCTACACCTTC. Its translation: CASSPDRGTDGYTF.

This chain connects TRBV19 to TRBJ2-5, with TRBD2 matching 7 bases. The trim removed 4 bases at V and 3 bases at J, leaving 8 bases unmatched. Germline assignment: CDR1 LNHDA and CDR2 SQIVND (reference sequence). CDR3 length: 15 residues. In DNA form, the CDR3 reads TGTGCCAGTAGTAGCACCGGGACTATGAAAGAGACCCAGTACTTC. Its translation is CASSSTGTMKETQYF.

This rearrangement joins TRBV4-3 to TRBJ2-3; 7 nucleotides align to TRBD2. V lost 4 bases and J lost 4; bases outside the gene matches: 14. The CDR3 runs to 17 residues. Germline V lookup: CDR1 LGHNA, CDR2 YSLEER. DNA of the CDR3: TGCGCCAGCAGCCTAGGCGAACGGTCGACTAGCCCAGATACGCAGTATTTT. This gives the protein CASSLGERSTSPDTQYF.

This clone was recorded a few times. The chain carries TRBV2 and TRBJ2-1, with unresolved D. Germline V gene lookup returns CDR1 SNHLY and CDR2 FYNNEI. Trimming took off 7 bases at V and 8 bases at J, with 24 bases between the two ends. The CDR3 totals 16 residues. CDR3 DNA sequence: TGTGCCAGCACCGACATCGGCGATTCCACGAGAGATGAGCAGTTCTTC. Protein sequence: CASTDIGDSTRDEQFF.

With respect to this clone: The junction and the germline gene differ at one end; a read error may be behind it. V and J are TRBV7-3 and TRBJ2-2; D call uncertain. This CDR3 is built from 16 residues. Germline CDR1 and CDR2: SGHTA and FQGTGA. CDR3 nucleotides: TGTGCCAGCAGCCTAACCGTGGCCCCGAACACCGGGGAGCTGTTTTTT. Translation gives CASSLTVAPNTGELFF. The variable domain in full, completed from reference TRBV7-3 and TRBJ2-2, reads GAGVSQTPSNKVTEKGKYVELRCDPISGHTALYWYRQSLGQGPEFLIYFQGTGAADDSGLPNDRFFAVRPEGSVSTLKIQRTERGDSAVYLCASSLTVAPNTGELFFGEGSRLTVL.

The rearrangement uses TRBV5-1 and TRBJ1-3, with TRBD1 identical over 9 bases. Per germline, CDR1 SGHRS and CDR2 YFSETQ. The CDR3 length is 15 residues. The V segment lost 4 bases and the J segment 7 bases; nucleotides outside the gene matches: 9. The DNA for the CDR3 is TGCGCCAGCAGCATGGACAGGGGACTGTCGAACACCATATATTTT. This sequence encodes CASSMDRGLSNTIYF. Full variable domain (outside the CDR3, taken from reference TRBV5-1 and TRBJ1-3): KAGVTQTPRYLIKTRGQQVTLSCSPISGHRSVSWYQQTPGQGLQFLFEYFSETQRNKGNFPGRFSGRQFSNSRSEMNVSTLELGDSALYLCASSMDRGLSNTIYFGEGSWLTVV.

The chain has TRBV5-1 and TRBJ1-1; D not resolved. The V gene lost 0 bases and the J gene lost 1 base, with 13 bases spanning the gap. The CDR3 is 16 amino acids. Germline CDR1 reads SGHRS; CDR2 reads YFSETQ. CDR3 loop: CASSLAGEDGNTEAFF. In DNA form, the CDR3 reads TGCGCCAGCAGCTTGGCCGGGGAGGACGGGAACACTGAAGCTTTCTTT.

This clone was counted a few times. This chain connects TRBV2 to TRBJ1-4; D gene uncertain. CDR1 and CDR2 (germline): SNHLY, FYNNEI. V lost 6 bases and J 7 bases, leaving 15 bases between the germline ends. The CDR3 is 14 residues long. The CDR3 region has the DNA TGTGCCAGCAGCTCCGGCGGCGTGGTTGAAAAACTGTTTTTT. It is translated as CASSSGGVVEKLFF. The whole variable domain, filled in from reference TRBV2 and TRBJ1-4, reads EPEVTQTPSHQVTQMGQEVILRCVPISNHLYFYWYRQILGQKVEFLVSFYNNEISEKSEIFDDQFSVERPDGSNFTLKIRSTKLEDSAMYFCASSSGGVVEKLFFGSGTQLSVL.

V gene TRBV4-3 combines with J gene TRBJ2-2, with D maybe TRBD2 (7 bases). CDR3 length equals 16 residues. V lost 3 bases to trimming and J lost 2 bases, with 13 bases between them. Germline CDR1 LGHNA, CDR2 YSLEER. This CDR3 reads CASSQGGGSNTGELFF. As DNA, the CDR3 is TGCGCCAGCAGCCAGGGAGGGGGAAGTAACACCGGGGAGCTGTTTTTT.